This T cell receptor beta chain was sequenced for a study of graft-versus-host responses after intestinal transplantation. Sequencing was performed with immunoSEQ multiplex PCR; in TCRdb, only in-frame clones are kept and a portion is missing. The table includes some 95,000 clones, about 91% detected once. With 0 bases clipped from V and 3 bases from J, the junction kept 5 bases outside the gene matches. Germline-derived CDR1 and CDR2 are SGDLS and YYNGEE. This CDR3 spans 16 amino acids. Comments on this clone: Its antigen is still unknown.

This receptor was obtained from a human donor who received an intestinal transplant. The V gene is TRBV9, the J gene TRBJ2-7; TRBD2 agrees at 11 bases. Material: unstimulated CD8+ T cells sorted from spleen or lymph node cells, obtained before intestinal transplant. CDR3 amino acids: CASSVGSSGRSYEQYF. The CDR3 DNA follows: TGTGCCAGCAGCGTAGGGTCTAGCGGGAGGAGCTACGAGCAGTACTTC.